The entry that follows covers one T cell receptor beta chain sequence. Original handling: How many nucleated cells were present was estimated from reference gene primer amplification. Libraries were prepared by immunoSEQ multiplex PCR; TCRdb keeps only in-frame clonotypes and omits some of them. That table furnishes V, J and clone size, whereas the DNA furnished D and trimming. The data contain 80,000 or so clones, roughly nine tenths of them singletons. Per germline, CDR1 KGHSH and CDR2 LQKENI. The CDR3 totals 16 residues. V lost 0 bases and J 0 bases, leaving 9 bases between the germline ends. This sample is part of a study of blood T cell repertoires in COVID-19. Looking at the study overall: Samples came from the United States, Italy and Spain, spanning acute and convalescent COVID-19. Sources were T cells, B-cell-depleted T cells, or PBMCs; the material itself was cDNA or gDNA.

Sequencing was carried out using peripheral blood. The chain uses TRBV18 and TRBJ2-1, with D tentatively TRBD2 (6 bases). The origin of this receptor is an older woman with acute or convalescent COVID-19. CDR3 in amino acids: CASSPPGTHSYNEQFF. The CDR3 coding sequence is TGTGCCAGCTCACCACCAGGGACTCACTCCTACAATGAGCAGTTCTTC.